This T cell receptor beta chain was identified in a study of vaccination effects on CD4 cells after COVID-19. Background on the study: Sampling occurred a median 72 days post second dose, range 14 to 241.

The CDR3 is made up of 14 amino acids. The V end lost 9 bases, the J end lost 2 bases, and 17 bases lay between the germline ends. The germline V gene encodes CDR1 SGHTS and CDR2 YDEGEE. The table came from immunoSEQ multiplex PCR; TCRdb's copy has only in-frame clones and leaves some out. The table lists 20,000 to 25,000 clones, 70% to 75% of them singletons. Before any sequencing was done, the ViraFEST assay used viral peptide pools to expand antigen-specific CD4+ T cells. Scientists isolated CD4+ T cells after a roughly 10-day culture period ended. Participants got two doses of BNT162b2 or mRNA-1273 vaccine. Wells each received around 2.2 million PBMC, cultured with about 10 IU/ml IL-2 and around 9.8 ug/ml peptides. Points on this clone: Its cognate antigen is unknown.

Study results and caveats: The study found marked clonal contraction of infection- and vaccine-induced clones late after vaccination.

The source of this sequence is a human donor who received a COVID-19 vaccine. The chain recombines TRBV5-8 with TRBJ1-1; D perhaps matches TRBD1 (5 bases). Sequencing used CD4+ T cells from PBMCs cultured with SARS-CoV-2 spike peptides, obtained after COVID-19 vaccination. CDR3 sequence: CATGMGRGNTEAFF. The DNA for the CDR3 is TGTGCCACAGGCATGGGACGGGGAAACACTGAAGCTTTCTTT.